One sample yielded the 24 T cell receptor beta chains listed below, sequenced in a study of OX40 agonist ivuxolimab in advanced cancers. Clones were read by immunoSEQ multiplex PCR, and TCRdb kept only the in-frame ones, dropping some. The sample carries approximately 76,000 clones, 94% recorded once. The source material was CD4+ or CD8+ T cells sorted from blood, sampled in a trial of the OX40 agonist ivuxolimab. Every receptor here comes from an adult with an advanced solid tumor such as melanoma, head and neck, liver or kidney cancer.

The count of this clone is one. This rearrangement joins TRBV4-2 to TRBJ1-1; TRBD1 is a possible D gene (6 bases). Looked up from germline, CDR1 is LGHNA and CDR2 is YNFKEQ. The V end was cut by 0 bases, the J end by 5 bases, with 19 bases between. The CDR3 runs 17 residues. DNA of the CDR3: TGTGCCAGCAGCCAAGAGGGCCGAACCCTTAGGGGGACTGAAGCTTTCTTT. Translated, it gives CASSQEGRTLRGTEAFF.

Turning to this clone: The junction and the germline gene differ at one end; a read error may be behind it. The V call is TRBV7-7, the J call TRBJ2-2; D is perhaps TRBD1 (6 bases). CDR3 size: 18 residues. Germline CDR1 is SSHAT and CDR2 is FNYEAQ (reference sequence). CDR3 amino acids: CASSLSGGTTSNTGELFF. In nucleotides, the CDR3 is TGTGCTAGCAGCTTGTCTGGGGGCACTACTTCGAACACCGGGGAGCTGTTTTTT.

The chain's CDR3 is CASSSLNELTSGNTDTQYF. The CDR3 bases are TGTGCCAGCAGCTCCCTAAATGAGTTGACTAGCGGGAATACAGATACGCAGTATTTT. The chain links TRBV7-8 to TRBJ2-3; 11 bases align to TRBD2. The CDR3 contains 19 residues. Germline values: CDR1 SGHVS, CDR2 FQNEAQ. V gave up 4 bases and J gave up 3 bases; unmatched junction bases: 15.

This clone is a singleton in its sample. This chain uses TRBV11-2 with TRBJ2-5; 11 bases are a match to TRBD2. The ends lost 2 bases at V and 3 bases at J; junction bases unmatched: 8. The CDR3 contains 17 residues. Germline V CDR1 and CDR2: SGHAT, FQNNGV. In nucleotides, the CDR3 is TGTGCCAGCAGCTTATCTCTAGGACTAGCGGGTGAAGAGACCCAGTACTTC. Its translation is CASSLSLGLAGEETQYF. Variable domain in full (rest from reference TRBV11-2 and TRBJ2-5): EAGVAQSPRYKIIEKRQSVAFWCNPISGHATLYWYQQILGQGPKLLIQFQNNGVVDDSQLPKDRFSAERLKGVDSTLKIQPAKLEDSAVYLCASSLSLGLAGEETQYFGPGTRLLVL.

V is TRBV7-6 and J is TRBJ2-3, with D possibly being TRBD2 (6 bases). From germline, CDR1 is SGHVS and CDR2 FNYEAQ. The CDR3 extends over 14 amino acids. The ends were cut back, 4 bases at V and 6 bases at J, with 14 bases in the middle. CDR3 loop: CASSWGRGRDTQYF. CDR3 DNA sequence: TGTGCCAGCAGCTGGGGACGAGGGAGGGATACGCAGTATTTT.

This clone has only one observation. The gene calls are TRBV6-6 and TRBJ1-4, with D perhaps TRBD1 (5 bases). Germline CDR1 reads MNHNY; CDR2 reads SVGAGI (reference sequence). V was cut by 2 bases and J by 6 bases, with 16 bases left in between. This CDR3 region has 16 residues. The chain's CDR3 is CASSYPDSSGDEKLFF. CDR3 nucleotide sequence: TGTGCCAGCAGTTACCCCGACAGTAGCGGGGATGAAAAACTGTTTTTT.

The chain uses TRBV11-3 and TRBJ2-7; 7 bases map to TRBD2. There are 16 residues in the CDR3. Germline V gene data show CDR1 as SGHNT and CDR2 as YENEEA. J gave up 0 bases and V 5 bases, and 10 bases lay outside the gene matches. The CDR3 sequence is CASSPGGRESSYEQYF. The CDR3 coding sequence is TGTGCCAGCAGCCCAGGTGGGCGGGAGAGCTCCTACGAGCAGTACTTC.

This sequence joins TRBV19 and TRBJ2-7, with no clear D. Deletions cut 5 bases from V and 3 bases from J, with 14 bases between. This CDR3 comprises 14 residues. Per germline, CDR1 LNHDA and CDR2 SQIVND (reference sequence). Here the CDR3 reads CASSLPGLYYEQYF. CDR3 coding DNA: TGTGCCAGTAGTCTCCCAGGTTTGTACTACGAGCAGTACTTC.

The chain joins TRBV18 to TRBJ1-6, with 8 bases identical to TRBD1. Germline CDR1 reads KGHSH; CDR2 reads LQKENI. CDR3 size: 15 residues. Trimming removed 2 bases from V and 3 bases from J; junction bases left unmatched: 0. In nucleotides, the CDR3 is TGTGCCAGCTCACCAGGGACAGGCTATAATTCACCCCTCCACTTT. Translated: CASSPGTGYNSPLHF.

The rearrangement joins TRBV7-8 to TRBJ2-7; 8 bases match TRBD2. Looked up from germline, CDR1 is SGHVS and CDR2 is FQNEAQ. The ends lost 0 bases at V and 5 bases at J; junction bases unmatched: 0. This CDR3 comprises 13 residues. The CDR3 coding sequence is TGTGCCAGCAGCTTAGCGCGGGGGGACGAGCAGTACTTC. It encodes CASSLARGDEQYF.

The chain couples TRBV19 to TRBJ1-1; 8 bases are a match to TRBD1. The trim removed 3 bases at V and 8 bases at J, leaving 8 bases unmatched. Germline CDR1 LNHDA, CDR2 SQIVND (reference sequence). The CDR3 has 14 residues. This CDR3 is CASSINSGGAEAFF. CDR3 DNA: TGTGCCAGTAGTATTAATTCAGGGGGCGCGGAAGCTTTCTTT.

This chain links TRBV4-3 with TRBJ2-1; 9 nucleotides agree with TRBD2. CDR1 and CDR2 from the germline V gene are LGHNA and YSLEER. V dropped 0 bases and J dropped 4; count of bases not matched to a gene: 4. The CDR3 runs to 16 residues. This CDR3 is CASSQDGLARYNEQFF. The DNA of the CDR3 is TGCGCCAGCAGCCAAGATGGACTAGCGAGGTACAATGAGCAGTTCTTC.

The chain links TRBV7-9 to TRBJ1-2; D uncertain. From germline, CDR1 is SEHNR and CDR2 FQNEAQ (reference sequence). This CDR3 has 14 residues. Trimming took 4 bases from V and 2 from J, leaving 11 bases between them. The CDR3 here is CASSSSPGNYGYTF. CDR3 coding DNA: TGTGCCAGCAGCTCTTCCCCGGGGAACTATGGCTACACCTTC.

The genes are TRBV18 and TRBJ2-1; D gene ambiguous. Germline CDR1 is KGHSH and CDR2 is LQKENI. CDR3 length: 14 residues. V dropped 3 bases and J dropped 6 bases, with 12 bases sitting between them. Here the CDR3 reads CASSPAGPGNEQFF. The CDR3 region has the DNA TGTGCCAGCTCACCGGCCGGGCCCGGCAATGAGCAGTTCTTC. The full variable domain, with the rest looked up from reference TRBV18 and TRBJ2-1, is NAGVMQNPRHLVRRRGQEARLRCSPMKGHSHVYWYRQLPEEGLKFMVYLQKENIIDESGMPKERFSAEFPKEGPSILRIQQVVRGDSAAYFCASSPAGPGNEQFFGPGTRLTVL.

This chain links TRBV9 with TRBJ1-1, with 10 bases lining up with TRBD1. The germline CDR1 and CDR2 sequences are SGDLS and YYNGEE. The CDR3 is 14 residues long. After removal of 5 bases from V and 7 bases from J, the junction contained 8 bases not matched to a gene. In nucleotides, the CDR3 is TGTGCCAGCAGTGAAACCGGGACAGGGGATGAAGCTTTCTTT. It specifies CASSETGTGDEAFF. Full variable domain (remainder filled in from reference TRBV9 and TRBJ1-1): DSGVTQTPKHLITATGQRVTLRCSPRSGDLSVYWYQQSLDQGLQFLIQYYNGEERAKGNILERFSAQQFPDLHSELNLSSLELGDSALYFCASSETGTGDEAFFGQGTRLTVV.

The genes are TRBV5-6 and TRBJ2-1; D perhaps matches TRBD2 (6 bases). V lost 3 bases, J lost 8 bases, and 9 bases lay in between. The CDR3 totals 12 residues. Germline values: CDR1 SGHDT, CDR2 YYEEEE. The CDR3 reads CASSSGLHEQFF. Here the CDR3 DNA reads TGTGCCAGCAGCTCGGGACTGCATGAGCAGTTCTTC.

The V call is TRBV13, the J call TRBJ2-1; 10 bases align to TRBD2. This CDR3 is 15 amino acids long. CDR1 is PRHDT, CDR2 FYEKMQ, per germline (reference sequence). The junction had 8 bases not matched to a gene; V was cut back by 3 bases and J by 9 bases. CDR3 amino acids: CASSFGLAGVSEQFF. In DNA form, the CDR3 reads TGTGCCAGCAGCTTCGGTCTAGCGGGAGTGTCTGAGCAGTTCTTC.

J is TRBJ2-1 and V is TRBV19, with 15 bases fitting TRBD2. V lost 5 bases and J lost 8; bases outside the gene matches: 4. The CDR3 consists of 15 residues. Germline V gives CDR1 LNHDA, CDR2 SQIVND (reference sequence). DNA of the CDR3: TGTGCCAGTAGTTCGGGACTAGCGGGAGGCTATGAGCAGTTCTTC. It translates to CASSSGLAGGYEQFF.

This rearrangement joins TRBV4-2 to TRBJ1-2, with a weak D call TRBD1 (5 bases). The germline V and J ends were trimmed by 5 bases and 14 bases, with 15 bases remaining between them. This CDR3 is 11 amino acids long. The germline V gene has CDR1 LGHNA and CDR2 YNFKEQ. The CDR3 region is CASSSGGPRTF. The CDR3 nucleotides are TGTGCCAGCAGCTCGGGGGGACCTCGTACCTTC.

The rearrangement joins TRBV27 to TRBJ2-1; a weak D match, TRBD2 (5 bases). Trimming left V 7 bases short and J 10 bases short, with 11 bases between. Germline V CDR1 and CDR2: MNHEY, SMNVEV (reference sequence). The CDR3 runs to 11 residues. The CDR3 loop is CASTLATEQFF. The CDR3 DNA is TGTGCCAGCACCCTAGCCACCGAGCAGTTCTTC.

The chain uses TRBV11-2 and TRBJ2-1, with 8 bases that match TRBD2. The CDR3 has 17 amino acids. With V trimmed by 1 base and J by 4 bases, 9 bases remained unmatched. In germline, CDR1 is SGHAT, CDR2 FQNNGV. CDR3 amino acids: CASSLGHGAGGYNEQFF. CDR3 bases: TGTGCCAGCAGCTTAGGCCACGGGGCGGGAGGTTACAATGAGCAGTTCTTC.

This clone occurred once. V gene TRBV7-9 combines with J gene TRBJ2-7, with TRBD2 as a possible D gene (5 bases). Germline V gives CDR1 SEHNR, CDR2 FQNEAQ (reference sequence). The V gene lost 4 bases and the J gene lost 12 bases, with 16 bases spanning the gap. The CDR3 has 12 amino acids. The CDR3 coding sequence is TGTGCCAGCAGCTCAGGACTTCACCCGTCGTACTTC. This gives the protein CASSSGLHPSYF.

This clone has only one observation. The chain is built from TRBV19 and TRBJ2-1; TRBD2 agrees at 16 bases. This CDR3 region has 19 residues. V was clipped by 5 bases and J by 2 bases; unmatched bases: 9. The germline CDR1 and CDR2 sequences are LNHDA and SQIVND (reference sequence). The CDR3, as DNA: TGTGCCAGTAGTGCTGGGACTAGCGGGAGGGGATGGGCCTACAATGAGCAGTTCTTC. This codes for CASSAGTSGRGWAYNEQFF.

The rearrangement links TRBV11-2 to TRBJ2-7; possibly TRBD1 or TRBD2 for D (5 bases each). Trimming removed 3 bases at V and 6 bases at J, with 18 bases between. The germline V gene has CDR1 SGHAT and CDR2 FQNNGV. This CDR3 contains 15 residues. The CDR3 bases are TGTGCCAGCAGCTTTACACCGGGACGGGCGTCCGAGCAGTACTTC. Its translation is CASSFTPGRASEQYF.